What follows describes a single TCR beta chain. This sample is part of a study of blood T cell repertoires in COVID-19. The CDR3 is 14 residues long. Germline values: CDR1 SGHAT, CDR2 FQNNGV. V gave up 5 bases and J gave up 2 bases; unmatched junction bases: 1. Original handling: By means of reference gene primer amplification, nucleated cell counts were estimated. The table came from immunoSEQ multiplex PCR; TCRdb's copy has only in-frame clones and leaves some out. That table furnishes V, J and clone size, whereas the DNA furnished D and trimming. Of 100,000 to 150,000 clones listed, approximately 90% are singletons.

The receptor's source is a human donor in a cohort sampled during active COVID-19. Sequencing was done on a sample of peripheral blood. V usage is TRBV11-2 and J usage is TRBJ2-3; 10 positions agree with TRBD2. The CDR3 sequence: CASSLAGVTDTQYF. CDR3 coding DNA: TGTGCCAGCAGCCTAGCGGGAGTCACAGATACGCAGTATTTT.